The rows below give T cell receptor beta chains drawn from one sample of a study of T cells after yellow fever vaccination. TCRdb reprocessed the 5' RACE reads via MiXCR and lists one record per CDR3 protein. The repertoire holds some 420,000 distinct CDR3 sequences, with approximately 19% as singletons. The sample consisted of PBMCs, taken before the yellow fever booster vaccination. The receptors here all came from a man in his late teens or twenties who received the YFV17D yellow fever vaccine. CDR3s include the opening cysteine and the closing phenylalanine or tryptophan. A D gene is named only where the DNA matches it firmly. The size of a clone is reported for some rows only, either as once, few or many, or as a class for expanded clones.

clone_size	d_call	v_call	j_call	cdr3_nt	cdr3_aa
.	.	TRBV6-2/TRBV6-3	TRBJ2-1	TGTGCCAGCGTCGGAACTAGTCCCTACAATGAGCAGTTCTTC	CASVGTSPYNEQFF
.	TRBD2	TRBV7-2	TRBJ2-2	TGTGCCAGCAGCTTATCGCGGGGGGGCCCCGGGGAGCTGTTTTTT	CASSLSRGGPGELFF
few	.	TRBV7-2	TRBJ2-4	TGTGCCAGCAGCTTGGGCCCCAGACTCCTAGCCAAAAACATTCAGTACTTC	CASSLGPRLLAKNIQYF
few	TRBD1	TRBV6-2/TRBV6-3	TRBJ1-5	TGTGCCAGCAGTTCCCTGGACAGGGGGGATAATCAGCCCCAGCATTTT	CASSSLDRGDNQPQHF
few	.	TRBV20-1	TRBJ2-2	TGCAGTGCTAGGGAGACACCAAACACCGGGGAGCTGTTTTTT	CSARETPNTGELFF
.	.	TRBV27	TRBJ2-1	TGTGCCAGCAGTTCCTGGGGGGATGAGCAGTTCTTC	CASSSWGDEQFF
many	.	TRBV4-3	TRBJ1-6	TGCGCCAGCAGCCAAAGTGGCGGCAGGGACTCACCCCTCCACTTT	CASSQSGGRDSPLHF
many	.	TRBV7-2	TRBJ1-5	TGTGCCAGCAGCCCCCACGGGGGTCGAGATCAGCCCCAGCATTTT	CASSPHGGRDQPQHF
.	TRBD2	TRBV7-8	TRBJ2-3	TGTGCCAGCAGCTCCGAACTAGCGGGGGGTCTAGATACGCAGTATTTT	CASSSELAGGLDTQYF
few	.	TRBV28	TRBJ1-6	TGTGCCAGCAGCCAAGGTTTAGGGGGACATTCACCCCTCCACTTT	CASSQGLGGHSPLHF
few	TRBD1	TRBV11-2	TRBJ1-6	TGTGCCAGCAGCACGACAGGGTCTAATTCACCCCTCCACTTT	CASSTTGSNSPLHF
few	TRBD2	TRBV12-3/TRBV12-4	TRBJ2-1	TGTGCCAGCAGTTCCCGGGTAGCGGGGGTTACCTACAATGAGCAGTTCTTC	CASSSRVAGVTYNEQFF
few	.	TRBV7-3	TRBJ2-6	TGTGCCAGCAGCTCCGTCCCGGACAACTCTGGGGCCAACGTCCTGACTTTC	CASSSVPDNSGANVLTF
.	.	TRBV7-9	TRBJ2-1	TGTGCCAGCAGTTCCTCCCCGATGCCTGAGTACAATGAGCAGTTCTTC	CASSSSPMPEYNEQFF
.	.	TRBV24-1	TRBJ1-1	TGTGCCACCAGTGCCGGTGGGCTCGAGAACACTGAAGCTTTCTTT	CATSAGGLENTEAFF
few	.	TRBV11-2	TRBJ2-5	TGTGCCAGCAGCTACTGGCGGGGAACCCAAGAGACCCAGTACTTC	CASSYWRGTQETQYF
.	TRBD2	TRBV7-2	TRBJ2-5	TGTGCCAGCAGCTTAGATCCCCCGACTAGCAGACGAGAGACCCAGTACTTC	CASSLDPPTSRRETQYF
few	TRBD1	TRBV6-2/TRBV6-3	TRBJ1-2	TGTGCCAGCAGTGGACAGGGGGCCGGAGGCTACACCTTC	CASSGQGAGGYTF
.	TRBD1	TRBV6-6	TRBJ2-1	TGTGCCAGCAGAAACGGACAGGGAACTTACAATGAGCAGTTCTTC	CASRNGQGTYNEQFF
few	.	TRBV7-9	TRBJ1-1	TGTGCCAGCAGCCAGGGCAGGGGAGATAGGAACACTGAAGCTTTCTTT	CASSQGRGDRNTEAFF
few	TRBD2	TRBV5-1	TRBJ2-7	TGCGCCAGCAGCCCCGGCGGCGGGGGATCCTACGAGCAGTACTTC	CASSPGGGGSYEQYF
few	.	TRBV7-6	TRBJ2-7	TGTGCCAGCAGCCCCCTGACTAGAGGCGAGCAGTACTTC	CASSPLTRGEQYF
many	.	TRBV13	TRBJ1-1	TGTGCCAGCAGCCAAGCGGGGGGTGAAGCTTTCTTT	CASSQAGGEAFF
few	.	TRBV28	TRBJ1-1	TGTGCCAGCAGTTTAGGTGGTGGGGCACCGAACACTGAAGCTTTCTTT	CASSLGGGAPNTEAFF
.	.	TRBV7-6	TRBJ1-2	TGTGCCAGCAGCCCGGGGGGGACGTATGGCTACACCTTC	CASSPGGTYGYTF
many	.	TRBV28	TRBJ2-5	TGTGCCAGCAGCCCCACATCCCCGGGGGAGACCCAGTACTTC	CASSPTSPGETQYF
.	.	TRBV7-2	TRBJ2-5	TGTGCCAGCAGCAGGACAGTGGTTGGTAAAGAGACCCAGTACTTC	CASSRTVVGKETQYF
.	.	TRBV27	TRBJ2-6	TGTGCCAGCAGTCGCGTTGGCCGCTCTGGGGCCAACGTCCTGACTTTC	CASSRVGRSGANVLTF